This T cell receptor beta chain was identified during a study of post-analysis software for immune sequencing data. This clonotype was counted between two and nine times. Unique molecular identifiers were built into the TCR beta cDNA libraries. Each CDR3 protein gets one entry after TCRdb re-called the PCR reads with MiXCR. The table has 800,000 to 950,000 distinct CDR3 sequences, approximately 50% seen once; the top ten hold approximately 4.5%. This sequence originates from a girl aged 5 to 17 with multiple sclerosis. Sequences were obtained from blood.

The CDR3 DNA is TGTGCCAGCAGTTTTGGTCGAACTAGCACAGATACGCAGTATTTT. This sequence encodes CASSFGRTSTDTQYF. The gene calls are TRBV12-3 or TRBV12-4 and TRBJ2-3; no clear D gene. There are 15 residues in the CDR3. Trimming cost V 3 bases and J 0 bases, with 10 bases left between them.